This entry lists 29 T cell receptor beta chains sequenced from one sample in a study of OX40 agonist ivuxolimab in advanced cancers. Measured with immunoSEQ multiplex PCR; TCRdb has only the in-frame clones, and not every one. The table lists 71,000 or so clones, roughly 81% of them singletons, with over 4% in the top ten. The sample consisted of CD4+ or CD8+ T cells sorted from blood, taken in a trial of the OX40 agonist ivuxolimab. These receptors were collected from an adult with an advanced solid tumor such as melanoma, head and neck, liver or kidney cancer.

DNA of the CDR3: TGTGCCATCAGTGCAGGAACCACGTCCGGCGGGGAGCTGTTTTTT. Protein: CAISAGTTSGGELFF. The chain employs TRBV10-3 and TRBJ2-2; D is unclear. Trimming shortened V by 4 bases and J by 7 bases, and 16 bases separated the two germline ends. The CDR3 length is 15 residues. The germline gives CDR1 ENHRY, CDR2 SYGVKD.

J is TRBJ2-2 and V is TRBV7-3; D is undetermined. CDR1 is SGHTA and CDR2 is FQGTGA in the germline V gene. The CDR3 has 13 amino acids. The V gene lost 5 bases and the J gene lost 8 bases, with 12 bases spanning the gap. The CDR3 DNA is TGTGCCAGCAGCCCCCGACCTTCGGGGGAGCTGTTTTTT. It translates to CASSPRPSGELFF. Drawing the rest from reference TRBV7-3 and TRBJ2-2, the complete variable domain is GAGVSQTPSNKVTEKGKYVELRCDPISGHTALYWYRQSLGQGPEFLIYFQGTGAADDSGLPNDRFFAVRPEGSVSTLKIQRTERGDSAVYLCASSPRPSGELFFGEGSRLTVL.

This clone was counted a single time. CDR3 protein: CASSPTGLVGGTEAFF. CDR3 DNA sequence: TGCGCCAGCAGCCCGACGGGACTTGTGGGGGGCACTGAAGCTTTCTTT. The chain combines TRBV5-1 with TRBJ1-1; a weak D match, TRBD1 (5 bases). Trimming removed 4 bases at V and 4 bases at J, with 20 bases between. The CDR3 is made up of 16 amino acids. CDR1 and CDR2 (germline): SGHRS, YFSETQ.

The gene calls are TRBV29-1 and TRBJ2-7; 10 bases align to TRBD1. Germline loops: CDR1 SQVTM, CDR2 ANQGSEA. The CDR3 runs 13 residues. Unmatched junction bases numbered 8, after V lost 5 bases and J lost 7 bases. The CDR3: CSVTTGGLGEQYF. In nucleotides, the CDR3 is TGCAGCGTTACGACAGGGGGCCTCGGGGAGCAGTACTTC.

The rearrangement joins TRBV29-1 to TRBJ1-4; 7 nucleotides agree with TRBD1. The CDR3 runs to 14 residues. With 5 bases clipped from V and 0 bases from J, the junction kept 3 bases outside the gene matches. Per germline, CDR1 SQVTM and CDR2 ANQGSEA. The chain's CDR3 is CSVRTGSTNEKLFF. CDR3 in DNA: TGCAGCGTTCGGACAGGTTCAACTAATGAAAAACTGTTTTTT.

The J gene is TRBJ1-6, the V gene TRBV18, with 8 bases that match TRBD1. The CDR3 length is 15 residues. The J segment lost 6 bases and the V segment lost 4 bases, leaving 5 bases of the junction unmatched. Germline assignment: CDR1 KGHSH and CDR2 LQKENI. Here the CDR3 DNA reads TGTGCCAGCTCACGTCGACAGGGGTTTAATTCACCCCTCCACTTT. Translating it yields CASSRRQGFNSPLHF.

This clone has just one count. The chain combines TRBV27 with TRBJ1-2; D is uncertain. The CDR3 runs to 14 residues. Trimming left V 0 bases short and J 8 bases short, with 13 bases between. Germline CDR1 reads MNHEY; CDR2 reads SMNVEV (reference sequence). Here the CDR3 reads CASSLSGYFRGYTF. DNA of the CDR3: TGTGCCAGCAGTTTATCTGGGTATTTCAGAGGCTACACCTTC.

V and J are TRBV15 and TRBJ1-4; TRBD1 matches at 9 bases. Unmatched junction bases numbered 16, after V lost 3 bases and J lost 8 bases. The CDR3 runs to 18 residues. Germline loops: CDR1 LNHNV, CDR2 YYDKDF (reference sequence). The CDR3 DNA reads as TGTGCCACCAGCAGGGACAGGGGAGGGCCTATAATCCGCGAAAAACTGTTTTTT. It codes for CATSRDRGGPIIREKLFF.

The chain combines TRBV7-9 with TRBJ2-1; 7 bases align to TRBD2. CDR1 is SEHNR, CDR2 FQNEAQ, per germline (reference sequence). CDR3 length: 15 residues. The J segment lost 6 bases and the V segment lost 0 bases, leaving 5 bases of the junction unmatched. In DNA, the CDR3 is TGTGCCAGCAGCTTAGCGGGAGGGCCTGTCAATGAGCAGTTCTTC. It specifies CASSLAGGPVNEQFF.

The V call is TRBV18, the J call TRBJ1-2, with D unresolved. Trimming took 4 bases from V and 9 from J, leaving 9 bases between them. The CDR3 is 11 amino acids. Germline V CDR1 and CDR2: KGHSH, LQKENI. CDR3 sequence reads: CASSQDKSYTF. The CDR3 coding sequence is TGTGCCAGCTCACAAGACAAAAGCTACACCTTC.

V and J are TRBV2 and TRBJ1-6, with D possibly being TRBD1 (5 bases). Germline-derived CDR1 and CDR2 are SNHLY and FYNNEI. There are 17 residues in the CDR3. Trimming stripped 6 bases from V and 5 bases from J, with 20 bases between. Here the CDR3 DNA reads TGTGCCAGCAGCCCCCGGGACCCACGGATAAATAATTCACCCCTCCACTTT. This translates into CASSPRDPRINNSPLHF.

In this sample, this clone turned up a few times. The chain has TRBV5-8 and TRBJ2-1; D perhaps matches TRBD2 (6 bases). V lost 6 bases to trimming and J lost 5 bases, with 21 bases between them. This CDR3 comprises 16 residues. Germline V gene sequence: CDR1 SGHTS, CDR2 YDEGEE. CDR3 sequence: CASTLSSGSLHNEQFF. CDR3 in DNA: TGTGCCAGCACATTATCGAGCGGGTCCCTTCACAATGAGCAGTTCTTC.

The chain couples TRBV11-3 to TRBJ2-1; perhaps TRBD1 as D (7 bases). CDR3 size: 15 residues. Germline CDR1 SGHNT, CDR2 YENEEA. V was trimmed by 6 bases and J by 6 bases, leaving 18 bases between them. As DNA, the CDR3 is TGTGCCAGCAGGGGGGGCAGGGGGACTGGCAATGAGCAGTTCTTC. Translation: CASRGGRGTGNEQFF.

V gene TRBV2 combines with J gene TRBJ1-1; 10 positions agree with TRBD1. Germline trimming cut 8 bases from V and 3 bases from J; bases unmatched to any gene: 9. This CDR3 has 15 amino acids. Germline CDR1 reads SNHLY; CDR2 reads FYNNEI. DNA for the CDR3: TGTGCCAGCTCATCGACAGGGGGCAGGTACACTGAAGCTTTCTTT. Its translation: CASSSTGGRYTEAFF.

This clone occurred a few times. The V call is TRBV9, the J call TRBJ2-3; no clear D gene. V was cut by 0 bases and J by 0 bases, with 8 bases left in between. The germline V gene encodes CDR1 SGDLS and CDR2 YYNGEE. The CDR3 extends over 15 amino acids. The chain's CDR3 is CASSVDHRSTDTQYF. The DNA for the CDR3 is TGTGCCAGCAGCGTAGACCACCGTAGCACAGATACGCAGTATTTT. The full variable domain, rest sourced from reference TRBV9 and TRBJ2-3, is DSGVTQTPKHLITATGQRVTLRCSPRSGDLSVYWYQQSLDQGLQFLIQYYNGEERAKGNILERFSAQQFPDLHSELNLSSLELGDSALYFCASSVDHRSTDTQYFGPGTRLTVL.

The genes are TRBV7-8 and TRBJ1-3; tentatively, D is TRBD1 (5 bases). The CDR3 extends over 18 amino acids. Germline values: CDR1 SGHVS, CDR2 FQNEAQ. With 5 bases removed from V and 8 bases from J, the gap between germline ends came to 28 bases. CDR3 sequence: CASSAQVPYLKRGDTIYF. CDR3 DNA: TGTGCCAGCAGCGCTCAAGTCCCTTATCTCAAACGAGGGGACACCATATATTTT.

J is TRBJ1-2 and V is TRBV5-5, with D possibly being TRBD1 (5 bases). From germline, CDR1 is SGHKS and CDR2 YYEKEE (reference sequence). V shed 0 bases and J shed 4 bases, with 10 bases lying between them. The CDR3 length is 14 residues. In DNA form, the CDR3 reads TGTGCCAGCAGCTTGGAACCCAGGGCCTATGGCTACACCTTC. Protein: CASSLEPRAYGYTF.

Only a few counts were recorded for this clone. CDR3 sequence: CASSVDRVGGGAQYF. The CDR3 bases are TGTGCCAGCAGCGTAGATCGCGTCGGAGGCGGGGCGCAGTACTTC. V and J are TRBV9 and TRBJ2-7, with D maybe TRBD2 (6 bases). The ends were cut back, 0 bases at V and 9 bases at J, with 19 bases in the middle. Germline CDR1 reads SGDLS; CDR2 reads YYNGEE. The CDR3 runs to 15 residues.

The chain links TRBV5-6 to TRBJ1-6, with TRBD1 identical over 9 bases. CDR3 length equals 16 residues. Losses at the gene ends were 3 bases for V and 8 bases for J; bases not matched to a gene: 9. Per the germline V gene, CDR1 is SGHDT and CDR2 is YYEEEE. For the CDR3, the DNA is TGTGCCAGCAGCTCATTTGAGGACAGGGGTCATTCACCCCTCCACTTT. Translation gives CASSSFEDRGHSPLHF.

The V call is TRBV15, the J call TRBJ2-3, with D possibly TRBD1 on 6 matching bases. The CDR3 is made up of 16 amino acids. Trimming pared 3 bases from V and 2 bases from J, leaving 15 bases between. In germline, CDR1 is LNHNV, CDR2 YYDKDF (reference sequence). This CDR3 is CATSRDRIPNTDTQYF. The CDR3 region has the DNA TGTGCCACCAGCAGGGACAGAATTCCAAACACAGATACGCAGTATTTT.

This chain uses TRBV29-1 with TRBJ2-7; TRBD1 might be the D (6 bases). This CDR3 spans 14 amino acids. V shed 4 bases and J shed 3 bases, with 16 bases lying between them. Germline values: CDR1 SQVTM, CDR2 ANQGSEA. In DNA form, the CDR3 reads TGCAGCGTTGCCTTTGTTGACAGGCGCTACGAGCAGTACTTC. It encodes CSVAFVDRRYEQYF.

The chain couples TRBV27 to TRBJ2-3; TRBD2 matches 7 bases. Germline V lookup: CDR1 MNHEY, CDR2 SMNVEV (reference sequence). V lost 4 bases to trimming and J lost 0 bases; unmatched junction nucleotides: 4. This CDR3 contains 15 residues. CDR3 protein: CASSSQRGSTDTQYF. The CDR3 DNA is TGTGCCAGCAGTTCACAGCGGGGCAGCACAGATACGCAGTATTTT.

V and J are TRBV6-6 and TRBJ1-1; D may be TRBD1 (6 bases). V was cut by 4 bases and J by 4 bases, with 10 bases left in between. The CDR3 has 13 residues. CDR1 is MNHNY, CDR2 SVGAGI, per germline (reference sequence). The CDR3, as DNA: TGTGCCAGCAGTTCCACAGGGTTCACTGAAGCTTTCTTT. Translated: CASSSTGFTEAFF.

The chain recombines TRBV7-6 with TRBJ1-3; 8 positions agree with TRBD1. The CDR3 totals 16 residues. Per the germline V gene, CDR1 is SGHVS and CDR2 is FNYEAQ. The trim removed 0 bases at V and 6 bases at J, leaving 7 bases unmatched. The CDR3 DNA is TGTGCCAGCAGCTTAGCTACAGGGGGTACTGTAAACACCATATATTTT. Translated: CASSLATGGTVNTIYF.

About this clone: An end of the junction differs from the germline gene, which may be a read error. V and J are TRBV11-1 and TRBJ2-1, with TRBD2 identical over 7 bases. Germline CDR1 reads SGHAT; CDR2 reads FQDESV (reference sequence). CDR3 length: 13 amino acids. CDR3 DNA sequence: TGTGCCAGCAGCCTAGCTCGCGGGAGTGAGCAGTTCTTC. Encoded protein: CASSLARGSEQFF.

Here the CDR3 reads CASSRRGTGGLDTQYF. The CDR3, as DNA: TGTGCCAGCAGCCGCAGAGGGACAGGGGGCCTAGATACGCAGTATTTT. The rearrangement links TRBV7-9 to TRBJ2-3, with TRBD1 matching 12 bases. V gave up 5 bases and J gave up 5 bases; unmatched junction bases: 8. The CDR3 loop spans 16 amino acids. Germline CDR1 reads SEHNR; CDR2 reads FQNEAQ (reference sequence).

The chain combines TRBV10-1 with TRBJ1-1; a weak D match, TRBD1 (5 bases). Germline V gene data show CDR1 as WNHNN and CDR2 as SYGVQD (reference sequence). Trimming shortened V by 6 bases and J by 5 bases, and 13 bases separated the two germline ends. This CDR3 has 13 amino acids. CDR3: CASSGGDGTEAFF. CDR3 bases: TGCGCCAGCAGCGGAGGGGATGGGACTGAAGCTTTCTTT.

The CDR3 reads CASSPKPGLVYGELFF. In nucleotides, the CDR3 is TGTGCCAGCAGCCCAAAACCGGGACTAGTTTACGGGGAGCTGTTTTTT. The V gene is TRBV11-2, the J gene TRBJ2-2; 8 nucleotides match TRBD2. V trimming: 5 bases; J trimming: 7 bases; junction bases outside the gene matches: 12. The V gene's germline CDR1 is SGHAT and CDR2 FQNNGV. The CDR3 runs to 16 residues.

The V call is TRBV6-1, the J call TRBJ2-5, with D perhaps matching TRBD1 (6 bases). Germline V gene sequence: CDR1 MNHNS, CDR2 SASEGT. The CDR3 is made up of 14 amino acids. Trimming left V 2 bases short and J 5 bases short, with 12 bases between. The CDR3 bases are TGTGCCAGCAGTGAACAACAGGGTGGGGAGACCCAGTACTTC. Its protein product is CASSEQQGGETQYF.